The clone carrying this T cell receptor (beta chain) showed up just a few times. MiXCR, run by TCRdb on the 5' RACE reads, gives a single entry per CDR3 protein. The sample has 80,000 to 130,000 distinct CDR3 sequences, around 10% seen once. The data belong to a study of T-cell memory formation after mild COVID-19. CDR3 size: 16 residues. CDR1 is MGHRA and CDR2 is YSYEKL in the germline V gene. V lost 5 bases and J 1 base, leaving 15 bases between the germline ends. This receptor was obtained from a man between 18 and 35 years old who had mild COVID-19 (a few samples of this study predate the infection). Cell type and time point are not known. V is TRBV4-1 and J is TRBJ1-5, with D possibly matching TRBD1 (6 bases). The sequencing input was PBMCs or a T cell subset sorted from them (not recorded which). The CDR3 protein is CASSARTGPSNQPQHF. In nucleotides, the CDR3 is TGCGCCAGCAGCGCCCGAACAGGGCCGAGCAATCAGCCCCAGCATTTT.